This is a list of T cell receptor beta chains from one sample in a study of radiotherapy plus CTLA-4 blockade in lung cancer. TCRdb keeps only in-frame clones here, not all; method: immunoSEQ multiplex PCR. The sample has 51,000 or so clones, about 72% seen once. The material sequenced was peripheral blood, taken from a patient treated with radiotherapy plus ipilimumab. The receptors derive from a human donor with non-small cell lung cancer who had stable disease on radiotherapy plus ipilimumab. CDR3s include the opening cysteine and the closing phenylalanine or tryptophan. D genes are given only for firm matches. Rows give clone size only sometimes, using once, few, many, or a class for an expanded clone.

d_call: TRBD1; clone_size: once; v_call: TRBV19; j_call: TRBJ1-2; cdr3_aa: CASSPSPPTGVYGYTF; cdr3_nt: TGTGCCAGTAGTCCAAGTCCCCCTACAGGGGTCTATGGCTACACCTTC
d_call: TRBD1; clone_size: -; v_call: TRBV30; j_call: TRBJ1-1; cdr3_aa: CAWIRQGVSEAFF; cdr3_nt: TGTGCCTGGATTCGACAGGGAGTCTCTGAAGCTTTCTTT
d_call: TRBD1; clone_size: -; v_call: TRBV7-9; j_call: TRBJ2-7; cdr3_aa: CASSPYLGQGAKNEQYF; cdr3_nt: TGTGCCAGCAGCCCGTACCTAGGACAGGGGGCGAAGAACGAGCAGTACTTC
d_call: -; clone_size: -; v_call: TRBV6-1; j_call: TRBJ2-7; cdr3_aa: CASSERYFYEQYF; cdr3_nt: TGTGCCAGCAGTGAAAGATATTTCTACGAGCAGTACTTC
d_call: TRBD1; clone_size: -; v_call: TRBV6-6; j_call: TRBJ1-1; cdr3_aa: CASIPAGGTAEAFF; cdr3_nt: TGTGCCAGCATCCCTGCAGGGGGGACGGCTGAAGCTTTCTTT
d_call: -; clone_size: -; v_call: TRBV30; j_call: TRBJ1-6; cdr3_aa: CAWSGGVSYSPLHF; cdr3_nt: TGTGCCTGGAGCGGGGGGGTAAGCTATTCACCCCTCCACTTT
d_call: -; clone_size: -; v_call: TRBV12-5; j_call: TRBJ1-1; cdr3_aa: CASGPYRVNTEAFF; cdr3_nt: TGTGCTAGTGGTCCCTACAGGGTTAACACTGAAGCTTTCTTT
d_call: -; clone_size: -; v_call: TRBV10-3; j_call: TRBJ1-3; cdr3_aa: CAISRSGNTIYF; cdr3_nt: TGTGCCATCAGTCGTTCTGGAAACACCATATATTTT
d_call: -; clone_size: once; v_call: TRBV9; j_call: TRBJ1-4; cdr3_aa: CASSVAQDYNEKLFF; cdr3_nt: TGTGCCAGCAGCGTAGCACAGGACTATAATGAAAAACTGTTTTTT
d_call: -; clone_size: -; v_call: TRBV6-6; j_call: TRBJ1-4; cdr3_aa: CASSYLGTKLFF; cdr3_nt: TGTGCCAGCAGTTACCTAGGGACAAAACTGTTTTTT
d_call: -; clone_size: -; v_call: TRBV6-5; j_call: TRBJ1-1; cdr3_aa: CASSYSGQGAFF; cdr3_nt: TGTGCCAGCAGTTACTCAGGCCAGGGAGCTTTCTTT
d_call: TRBD2; clone_size: -; v_call: TRBV7-2; j_call: TRBJ2-7; cdr3_aa: CASSLGTSGGAYGQYF; cdr3_nt: TGTGCCAGCAGCCTAGGGACTAGCGGGGGGGCATACGGGCAGTACTTC
d_call: TRBD1; clone_size: -; v_call: TRBV6-1; j_call: TRBJ1-1; cdr3_aa: CASSEMGTAEDTEAFF; cdr3_nt: TGTGCCAGCAGTGAGATGGGGACAGCGGAGGACACTGAAGCTTTCTTT
d_call: TRBD1; clone_size: -; v_call: TRBV10-3; j_call: TRBJ1-2; cdr3_aa: CAINAGDRGNGYTF; cdr3_nt: TGTGCCATCAATGCCGGAGACAGGGGGAATGGCTACACCTTC
d_call: TRBD2; clone_size: -; v_call: TRBV2; j_call: TRBJ2-1; cdr3_aa: CASSEATLAGGRHNEQFF; cdr3_nt: TGTGCCAGCAGTGAAGCCACACTAGCGGGGGGCCGACACAATGAGCAGTTCTTC
d_call: TRBD1; clone_size: -; v_call: TRBV10-2; j_call: TRBJ1-4; cdr3_aa: CASSGWTGGDEKLFF; cdr3_nt: TGCGCCAGCAGTGGGTGGACAGGGGGCGATGAAAAACTGTTTTTT
d_call: -; clone_size: many; v_call: TRBV21-1; j_call: TRBJ2-7; cdr3_aa: CASSKRGCGGYEQYF; cdr3_nt: TGTGCCAGCAGCAAAAGGGGGTGCGGCGGGTACGAGCAGTACTTC
d_call: -; clone_size: -; v_call: TRBV6-5; j_call: TRBJ2-3; cdr3_aa: CASSYSGNTDTQYF; cdr3_nt: TGTGCCAGCAGTTACTCCGGCAACACAGATACGCAGTATTTT
d_call: -; clone_size: -; v_call: TRBV7-2; j_call: TRBJ2-1; cdr3_aa: CASSLVTGLNEQFF; cdr3_nt: TGTGCCAGCAGCTTAGTAACAGGACTTAATGAGCAGTTCTTC
d_call: TRBD1; clone_size: -; v_call: TRBV11-3; j_call: TRBJ2-1; cdr3_aa: CASSLVGQGFYEQFF; cdr3_nt: TGTGCCAGCAGCTTAGTCGGACAGGGGTTCTATGAGCAGTTCTTC
d_call: -; clone_size: few; v_call: TRBV18; j_call: TRBJ1-4; cdr3_aa: CASSPPGSTTNEKLFF; cdr3_nt: TGTGCCAGCTCACCACCCGGGTCAACAACTAATGAAAAACTGTTTTTT
d_call: -; clone_size: few; v_call: TRBV30; j_call: TRBJ1-1; cdr3_aa: CAWSTSRNTEAFF; cdr3_nt: TGTGCCTGGAGTACCAGTCGGAACACTGAAGCTTTCTTT
d_call: -; clone_size: -; v_call: TRBV5-1; j_call: TRBJ1-1; cdr3_aa: CASSLQGGSTEAFF; cdr3_nt: TGCGCCAGCAGCCTACAGGGAGGGAGCACTGAAGCTTTCTTT
d_call: -; clone_size: -; v_call: TRBV9; j_call: TRBJ1-2; cdr3_aa: CASSSPGTYGYTF; cdr3_nt: TGTGCCAGCAGCTCACCCGGGACCTATGGCTACACCTTC
d_call: TRBD2; clone_size: -; v_call: TRBV5-1; j_call: TRBJ2-5; cdr3_aa: CASNEGLAERETQYF; cdr3_nt: TGCGCCAGCAACGAGGGACTAGCGGAACGGGAGACCCAGTACTTC
d_call: -; clone_size: -; v_call: TRBV5-4; j_call: TRBJ2-3; cdr3_aa: CASSYTDTQYF; cdr3_nt: TGTGCCAGCAGCTACACAGATACGCAGTATTTT
d_call: TRBD1; clone_size: -; v_call: TRBV10-2; j_call: TRBJ1-2; cdr3_aa: CASSRDREGYTF; cdr3_nt: TGCGCCAGCAGTCGGGACAGGGAAGGCTACACCTTC
d_call: TRBD1; clone_size: -; v_call: TRBV9; j_call: TRBJ1-3; cdr3_aa: CASSAVTGGGNTIYF; cdr3_nt: TGTGCCAGCAGCGCGGTCACAGGGGGAGGAAACACCATATATTTT
d_call: -; clone_size: few; v_call: TRBV25-1; j_call: TRBJ1-6; cdr3_aa: CASSESKGNSPLHF; cdr3_nt: TGTGCCAGCAGTGAATCGAAGGGAAATTCACCCCTCCACTTT
d_call: TRBD1; clone_size: -; v_call: TRBV27; j_call: TRBJ1-4; cdr3_aa: CASSVAGTGDEKLFF; cdr3_nt: TGTGCCAGCAGTGTCGCCGGGACAGGGGATGAAAAACTGTTTTTT
d_call: TRBD2; clone_size: -; v_call: TRBV6-1; j_call: TRBJ2-3; cdr3_aa: CASSEAGGYSTDTQYF; cdr3_nt: TGTGCCAGCAGTGAGGCGGGGGGATACAGCACAGATACGCAGTATTTT
d_call: TRBD1; clone_size: -; v_call: TRBV2; j_call: TRBJ1-2; cdr3_aa: CASSTQGAQGGYTF; cdr3_nt: TGTGCCAGCAGTACACAGGGGGCGCAGGGTGGCTACACCTTC
d_call: TRBD1; clone_size: -; v_call: TRBV7-6; j_call: TRBJ1-2; cdr3_aa: CASSFGEGALGYTF; cdr3_nt: TGTGCCAGCAGCTTTGGAGAGGGGGCGCTTGGCTACACCTTC
d_call: TRBD1; clone_size: -; v_call: TRBV7-2; j_call: TRBJ1-2; cdr3_aa: CASSQQGKSYTF; cdr3_nt: TGTGCCAGCAGCCAACAGGGGAAAAGCTACACCTTC
d_call: -; clone_size: -; v_call: TRBV10-3; j_call: TRBJ1-5; cdr3_aa: CATAPGADSNQPQHF; cdr3_nt: TGTGCCACCGCCCCTGGGGCAGATAGCAATCAGCCCCAGCATTTT
d_call: -; clone_size: -; v_call: TRBV6-5; j_call: TRBJ1-1; cdr3_aa: CASSDDWGDTEAFF; cdr3_nt: TGTGCCAGCAGTGATGATTGGGGAGACACTGAAGCTTTCTTT
d_call: -; clone_size: -; v_call: TRBV4-2; j_call: TRBJ2-5; cdr3_aa: CASSQDQTETQYF; cdr3_nt: TGTGCCAGCAGCCAAGATCAAACGGAGACCCAGTACTTC
d_call: TRBD1; clone_size: -; v_call: TRBV12-5; j_call: TRBJ1-2; cdr3_aa: CASGLLHDRGYGYTF; cdr3_nt: TGTGCTAGTGGTTTGCTCCATGACAGGGGCTATGGCTACACCTTC